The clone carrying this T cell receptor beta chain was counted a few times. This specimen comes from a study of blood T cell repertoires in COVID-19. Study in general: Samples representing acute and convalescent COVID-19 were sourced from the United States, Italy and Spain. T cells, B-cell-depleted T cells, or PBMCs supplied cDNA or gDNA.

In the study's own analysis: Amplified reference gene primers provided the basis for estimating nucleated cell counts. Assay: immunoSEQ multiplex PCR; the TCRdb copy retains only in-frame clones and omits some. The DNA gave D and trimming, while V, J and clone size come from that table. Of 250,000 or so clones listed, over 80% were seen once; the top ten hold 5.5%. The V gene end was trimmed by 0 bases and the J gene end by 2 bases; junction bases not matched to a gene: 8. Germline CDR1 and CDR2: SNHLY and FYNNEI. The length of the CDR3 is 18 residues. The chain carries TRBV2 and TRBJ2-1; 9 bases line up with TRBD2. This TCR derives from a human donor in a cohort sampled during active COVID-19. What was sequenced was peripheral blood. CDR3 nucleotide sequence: TGTGCCAGCAGTGAAGCATTAATAGCGGGAGTCCCCTACAATGAGCAGTTCTTC. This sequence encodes CASSEALIAGVPYNEQFF.